Following are 25 T cell receptor beta chains from one sample sequenced in a study of cytotoxic CD8 clonotypes in ibrutinib-treated CLL. The repertoire was sequenced with immunoSEQ multiplex PCR; TCRdb's copy has only in-frame clones and lacks some. The sample has roughly 190,000 clones, around 70% seen once. The sample in question was PBMCs, obtained after 24 months of ibrutinib treatment. These TCRs come from a human donor with chronic lymphocytic leukemia.

This rearrangement joins TRBV5-4 to TRBJ2-7, with 7 bases lining up with TRBD1. The CDR3 runs 15 residues. V trimming: 4 bases; J trimming: 0 bases; junction bases outside the gene matches: 7. Germline V gene sequence: CDR1 SGHNT, CDR2 YYREEE (reference sequence). The CDR3 reads CASSRKTGSSYEQYF. The CDR3 DNA follows: TGTGCCAGCAGCCGAAAGACAGGGAGCTCCTACGAGCAGTACTTC.

V usage is TRBV9 and J usage is TRBJ1-4; 9 nucleotides line up with TRBD1. In germline, CDR1 is SGDLS, CDR2 YYNGEE. V was pared by 4 bases and J by 13 bases, with 11 bases of the junction left unmatched. CDR3 size: 14 residues. CDR3 DNA sequence: TGTGCCAGCAGCTCTAGGGACAGGGCACGTGGACTGTTTTTT. Its protein is CASSSRDRARGLFF.

V gene TRBV27 combines with J gene TRBJ2-7; perhaps TRBD2 as D (5 bases). Germline V gene data show CDR1 as MNHEY and CDR2 as SMNVEV (reference sequence). The ends were cut back, 8 bases at V and 4 bases at J, with 15 bases in the middle. The CDR3 length is 13 residues. The CDR3 sequence: CASARDYGYEQYF. The CDR3 bases are TGTGCCAGCGCCCGGGATTATGGGTACGAGCAGTACTTC.

The V gene is TRBV2, the J gene TRBJ1-5; no reliable D call. The germline V gene has CDR1 SNHLY and CDR2 FYNNEI. The CDR3 runs to 12 residues. V lost 2 bases to trimming and J lost 6 bases, with 5 bases between them. In DNA, the CDR3 is TGTGCCAGCAGTGAAATCGGTCAGCCCCAGCATTTT. As protein: CASSEIGQPQHF.

The V gene is TRBV10-3, the J gene TRBJ2-5; D gene unclear. This CDR3 contains 13 residues. Trimming removed 8 bases at V and 1 base at J, with 11 bases between. From germline, CDR1 is ENHRY and CDR2 SYGVKD. Here the CDR3 reads CAISLAVQETQYF. The CDR3 DNA follows: TGTGCCATCTCTTTGGCCGTCCAAGAGACCCAGTACTTC.

The chain employs TRBV5-1 and TRBJ2-7; perhaps TRBD1 as D (5 bases). The germline CDR1 and CDR2 sequences are SGHRS and YFSETQ. CDR3 length: 17 amino acids. Trimming removed 1 base from V and 0 bases from J, with 17 bases in between. The CDR3 is CASSLFGRQRSSYEQYF. The CDR3 DNA follows: TGCGCCAGCAGCTTGTTTGGTCGACAGAGAAGCTCCTACGAGCAGTACTTC.

This chain connects TRBV6-5 to TRBJ1-2, with TRBD1 matching over 7 bases. The CDR3 covers 13 residues. The germline V gene encodes CDR1 MNHEY and CDR2 SVGAGI. With 4 bases clipped from V and 3 bases from J, the junction kept 2 bases outside the gene matches. CDR3 nucleotides: TGTGCCAGCAGTTCCACAGGGGACTATGGCTACACCTTC. Translated, it gives CASSSTGDYGYTF.

The J gene is TRBJ2-7, the V gene TRBV6-5; D possibly corresponds to TRBD1 (6 bases). The CDR3 has 14 residues. The germline V and J ends were trimmed by 0 bases and 5 bases, with 11 bases remaining between them. The germline V gene has CDR1 MNHEY and CDR2 SVGAGI. CDR3 bases: TGTGCCAGCAGTTACTCCGGGACAACCCACGAGCAGTACTTC. This sequence encodes CASSYSGTTHEQYF.

This clone has only a few counts. This chain connects TRBV7-9 to TRBJ1-1; D call uncertain. Germline-derived CDR1 and CDR2 are SEHNR and FQNEAQ (reference sequence). The CDR3 runs 13 residues. With 0 bases removed from V and 1 base from J, the gap between germline ends came to 3 bases. CDR3 DNA sequence: TGTGCCAGCAGCTTAGCAGGGAACACTGAAGCTTTCTTT. Protein: CASSLAGNTEAFF.

The chain links TRBV27 to TRBJ2-1; 7 bases fit TRBD1. The CDR3 extends over 12 amino acids. Trimming took 6 bases from V and 8 from J; bases not matched to a gene: 4. Germline CDR1 reads MNHEY; CDR2 reads SMNVEV (reference sequence). The CDR3 nucleotides are TGTGCCAGCAGCCCCAGGGGGTATGAGCAGTTCTTC. It is translated as CASSPRGYEQFF.

The chain links TRBV9 to TRBJ2-7; 12 bases fit TRBD2. CDR1 and CDR2 from the germline V gene are SGDLS and YYNGEE. V was pared by 0 bases and J by 5 bases, with 0 bases of the junction left unmatched. The CDR3 loop spans 14 amino acids. This chain's CDR3 is CASSVGTSGDEQYF. CDR3 nucleotides: TGTGCCAGCAGCGTAGGGACTAGCGGGGACGAGCAGTACTTC.

Only one count was recorded for this clone. V gene TRBV19 combines with J gene TRBJ1-2; TRBD1 matches at 8 bases. This CDR3 region has 14 residues. Germline V gives CDR1 LNHDA, CDR2 SQIVND (reference sequence). With 2 bases clipped from V and 6 bases from J, the junction kept 5 bases outside the gene matches. The CDR3 DNA is TGTGCCAGTAGTATACCGGGACAGGTAAATGGCTACACCTTC. It translates to CASSIPGQVNGYTF.

This clone has a handful of counts. The gene calls are TRBV29-1 and TRBJ2-7; D gene uncertain. V shed 4 bases and J shed 0 bases, with 7 bases lying between them. In germline, CDR1 is SQVTM, CDR2 ANQGSEA. The CDR3 totals 12 residues. The CDR3: CSVAADSYEQYF. The CDR3 DNA sequence: TGCAGCGTTGCAGCTGACTCCTACGAGCAGTACTTC.

The chain combines TRBV27 with TRBJ2-5, with a possible D match to TRBD1 (6 bases). V was pared by 5 bases and J by 3 bases, with 13 bases between. CDR3 size: 14 residues. Germline CDR1 MNHEY, CDR2 SMNVEV (reference sequence). The CDR3 nucleotides are TGTGCCAGCAGTACCAAACAGGGAGAAGAGACCCAGTACTTC. Its translation: CASSTKQGEETQYF.

The V and J genes are TRBV7-8 and TRBJ2-7; 14 bases agree with TRBD2. Germline V gene lookup returns CDR1 SGHVS and CDR2 FQNEAQ. Trimming at V came to 2 bases and at J to 9 bases, leaving 9 bases not matched to a gene. The CDR3 runs to 16 residues. CDR3 sequence reads: CASSLMGTSGRRVQYF. In DNA, the CDR3 is TGTGCCAGCAGCTTAATGGGGACTAGCGGGAGACGGGTGCAGTACTTC.

The chain carries TRBV2 and TRBJ2-5; 7 nucleotides match TRBD2. Germline V gives CDR1 SNHLY, CDR2 FYNNEI. The CDR3 has 15 amino acids. V lost 1 base to trimming and J lost 5 bases; unmatched junction nucleotides: 7. DNA of the CDR3: TGTGCCAGCAGTGAAGATGGCGGGAGTGACGAGACCCAGTACTTC. This sequence encodes CASSEDGGSDETQYF.

This chain joins TRBV18 and TRBJ1-5, with D perhaps matching TRBD1 (5 bases). The CDR3 covers 14 residues. Between the trimmed V and J ends, which lost 2 bases and 6 bases, there was a span of 11 bases. The germline V gene encodes CDR1 KGHSH and CDR2 LQKENI. This CDR3 is CASSPNQGFQPQHF. CDR3 coding DNA: TGTGCCAGCTCACCAAACCAGGGTTTTCAGCCCCAGCATTTT. Full variable domain (missing parts from reference TRBV18 and TRBJ1-5): NAGVMQNPRHLVRRRGQEARLRCSPMKGHSHVYWYRQLPEEGLKFMVYLQKENIIDESGMPKERFSAEFPKEGPSILRIQQVVRGDSAAYFCASSPNQGFQPQHFGDGTRLSIL.

This chain connects TRBV5-1 to TRBJ2-1; TRBD2 aligns across 14 bases. This CDR3 contains 15 residues. Looked up from germline, CDR1 is SGHRS and CDR2 is YFSETQ. The trim removed 4 bases at V and 10 bases at J, leaving 7 bases unmatched. The CDR3 sequence is CASSRGLAGVEEQFF. The CDR3 coding sequence is TGCGCCAGCAGCAGGGGACTAGCGGGAGTGGAGGAGCAGTTCTTC.

The rearrangement uses TRBV25-1 and TRBJ1-2; 9 bases are shared with TRBD1. The junction had 19 bases not matched to a gene; V was cut back by 3 bases and J by 8 bases. Per germline, CDR1 MGHDK and CDR2 SYGVNS. This CDR3 contains 18 residues. The chain's CDR3 is CASSELYPGQGKLGGYTF. The CDR3 DNA sequence: TGTGCCAGCAGTGAGCTTTATCCGGGACAGGGAAAACTAGGGGGCTACACCTTC.

The chain links TRBV6-5 to TRBJ1-3; D is uncertain. V was trimmed by 5 bases and J by 0 bases, leaving 11 bases between them. Per germline, CDR1 MNHEY and CDR2 SVGAGI. This CDR3 region has 15 residues. The CDR3 coding sequence is TGTGCCAGCAGTCCACGGGGATCCTCTGGAAACACCATATATTTT. As protein: CASSPRGSSGNTIYF.

This chain links TRBV4-3 with TRBJ2-7; perhaps TRBD1 as D (6 bases). The CDR3 contains 14 residues. The V gene's germline CDR1 is LGHNA and CDR2 YSLEER. Between the trimmed V and J ends, which lost 0 bases and 5 bases, there was a span of 11 bases. The chain's CDR3 is CASSQDLQGDEQYF. CDR3 in DNA: TGCGCCAGCAGCCAAGATTTACAGGGCGACGAGCAGTACTTC.

The chain carries TRBV29-1 and TRBJ2-5, with D perhaps assigned TRBD1 or TRBD2 (5 bases each). The CDR3 totals 12 residues. Germline CDR1 SQVTM, CDR2 ANQGSEA. The ends were cut back, 6 bases at V and 4 bases at J, with 12 bases in the middle. The CDR3 spells CSVRGGSETQYF. The CDR3 DNA reads TGCAGCGTGAGGGGCGGGTCAGAGACCCAGTACTTC.

This clone was detected only a few times. The chain is built from TRBV18 and TRBJ1-2; D is unclear. Germline CDR1 reads KGHSH; CDR2 reads LQKENI. The CDR3 is 14 amino acids. Trimming took off 0 bases at V and 8 bases at J, with 13 bases between the two ends. CDR3 sequence reads: CASSPPLTIPGYTF. The DNA of the CDR3 is TGTGCCAGCTCACCACCTCTGACAATCCCAGGCTACACCTTC.

For the CDR3, the DNA is TGTGCCAGCAGCCTGGATCCCCGGGACATCGAGTGGAGGGAGCAGTTCTTC. Protein sequence: CASSLDPRDIEWREQFF. The chain combines TRBV27 with TRBJ2-1, with TRBD1 as a possible D gene (6 bases). Germline CDR1 MNHEY, CDR2 SMNVEV (reference sequence). V lost 6 bases to trimming and J lost 10 bases, with 28 bases between them. This CDR3 has 17 residues.

This chain connects TRBV15 to TRBJ2-4; maybe TRBD1 (7 bases). Looked up from germline, CDR1 is LNHNV and CDR2 is YYDKDF (reference sequence). There are 19 residues in the CDR3. V shed 1 base and J shed 0 bases, with 19 bases lying between them. The CDR3 coding sequence is TGTGCCACCAGCAGAGTTCCAGGGGGGAACTGGGGAGCCAAAAACATTCAGTACTTC. This codes for CATSRVPGGNWGAKNIQYF.